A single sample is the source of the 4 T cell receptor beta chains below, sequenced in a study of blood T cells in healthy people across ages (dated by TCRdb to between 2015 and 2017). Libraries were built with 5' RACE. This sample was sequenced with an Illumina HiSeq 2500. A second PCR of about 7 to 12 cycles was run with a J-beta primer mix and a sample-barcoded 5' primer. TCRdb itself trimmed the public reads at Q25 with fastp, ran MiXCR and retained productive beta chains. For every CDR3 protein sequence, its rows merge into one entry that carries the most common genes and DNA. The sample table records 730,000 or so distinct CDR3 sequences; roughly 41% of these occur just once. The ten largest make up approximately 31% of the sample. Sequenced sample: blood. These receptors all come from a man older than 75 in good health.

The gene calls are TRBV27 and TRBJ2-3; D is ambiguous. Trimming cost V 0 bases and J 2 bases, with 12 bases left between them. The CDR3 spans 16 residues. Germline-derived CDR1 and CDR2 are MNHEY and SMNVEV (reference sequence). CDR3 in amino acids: CASSLSGPLVTDTQYF. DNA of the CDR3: TGTGCCAGCAGTTTATCGGGTCCCCTGGTCACAGATACGCAGTATTTT.

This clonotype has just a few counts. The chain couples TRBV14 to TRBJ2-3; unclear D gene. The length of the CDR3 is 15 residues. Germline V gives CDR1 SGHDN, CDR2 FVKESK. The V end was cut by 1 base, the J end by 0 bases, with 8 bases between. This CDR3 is CASSQGYQSTDTQYF. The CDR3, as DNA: TGTGCCAGCAGCCAAGGGTACCAGAGCACAGATACGCAGTATTTT. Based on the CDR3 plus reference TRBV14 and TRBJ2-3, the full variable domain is EAGVTQFPSHSVIEKGQTVTLRCDPISGHDNLYWYRRVMGKEIKFLLHFVKESKQDESGMPNNRFLAERTGGTYSTLKVQPAELEDSGVYFCASSQGYQSTDTQYFGPGTRLTVL.

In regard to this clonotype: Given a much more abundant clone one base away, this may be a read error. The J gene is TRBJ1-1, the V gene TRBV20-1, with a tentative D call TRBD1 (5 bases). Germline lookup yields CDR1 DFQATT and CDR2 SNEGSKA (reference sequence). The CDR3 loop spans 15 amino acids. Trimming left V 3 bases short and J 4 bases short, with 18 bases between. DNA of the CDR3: TGCAGTGCTAGTGGGACCATGGCTGTGGGCACTGAAGCTTTCTTT. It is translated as CSASGTMAVGTEAFF.

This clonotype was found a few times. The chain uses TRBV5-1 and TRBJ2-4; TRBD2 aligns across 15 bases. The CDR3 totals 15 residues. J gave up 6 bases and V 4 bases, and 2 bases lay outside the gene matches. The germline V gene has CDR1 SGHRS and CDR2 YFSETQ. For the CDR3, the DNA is TGCGCCAGCAGCGGGACTAGCGGGGGGATAAACATTCAGTACTTC. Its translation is CASSGTSGGINIQYF.